A selection of T cell receptor beta chains follows, all from one sample in a study of blood T cells in healthy people across ages. TCRdb reprocessed the 5' RACE reads with MiXCR, giving one entry per CDR3 protein. The data show about 900,000 distinct CDR3 sequences, under 80% seen once. Sequencing was done on a sample of blood. The receptors come from a man aged 25 to 40 in good health. The CDR3 runs from the conserved cysteine through the conserved F or W. Each record gives: D gene, J gene, clone size, V gene, CDR3 DNA, CDR3 protein. D genes are given only for firm matches. Clone size, where shown, is once, few, many, or a class for clones that have expanded.

>TRBD2|TRBJ2-3|few|TRBV5-1
TGCGCCAGCTTCCGCGGGGGAGGTCGGGGAGATACGCAGTATTTT
CASFRGGGRGDTQYF
>NA|TRBJ2-2|NA|TRBV7-2
TGTGCCAGCAGGCCGGGACCCGCGAACACCGGGGAGCTGTTTTTT
CASRPGPANTGELFF
>NA|TRBJ1-4|few|TRBV20-1
TGCAGTGCTCGCCCGACGGTCACAAATGAAAAACTGTTTTTT
CSARPTVTNEKLFF
>TRBD2|TRBJ2-1|NA|TRBV6-2/TRBV6-3
TGTGCCAGCAGTTACGATCGGGGGGGAGTTGAGCAGTTCTTC
CASSYDRGGVEQFF
>NA|TRBJ2-3|NA|TRBV5-6
TGTGCCAGCAGCTTGGTCCGGGCGGGGCCCCCCACAGATACGCAGTATTTT
CASSLVRAGPPTDTQYF
>TRBD1|TRBJ2-2|NA|TRBV25-1
TGTGCCAGCAGTGAATTTTGGACAGGGTACACCGGGGAGCTGTTTTTT
CASSEFWTGYTGELFF
>NA|TRBJ2-1|NA|TRBV4-2
TGTGCCCGCAGAGCGGTTAATGAGCAGTTCTTC
CARRAVNEQFF
>NA|TRBJ2-1|NA|TRBV12-3/TRBV12-4
TGTGCCAGCAGTCCTAGGGAGGGGGGAAATGAGCAGTTCTTC
CASSPREGGNEQFF
>TRBD2|TRBJ2-4|NA|TRBV20-1
TGCAGTGCGAGCGGACTAGTAGGCATTCAGTACTTC
CSASGLVGIQYF
>TRBD1|TRBJ2-1|few|TRBV6-2/TRBV6-3
TGTGCCAGCAGTTACTCGATAGGCGGCAGGGGGCGGAATGAGCAGTTCTTC
CASSYSIGGRGRNEQFF
>TRBD2|TRBJ2-3|NA|TRBV5-6
TGTGCCAGCAGCTTTATGGAAGCGGGGGCCCAACCTACTACAGATACGCAGTATTTT
CASSFMEAGAQPTTDTQYF
>NA|TRBJ2-1|NA|TRBV12-3/TRBV12-4
TGTGCCAGCAGTCCCCCGCCAGGGTGGGAGACCCAGTTCTTC
CASSPPPGWETQFF
>NA|TRBJ2-1|NA|TRBV2
TGTGCCAGCAGTGGTCAAACCAATGAGCAGTTCTTC
CASSGQTNEQFF
>NA|TRBJ2-1|NA|TRBV29-1
TGCAGCGCAGAGAGCTCCTACAATGAGCAGTTCTTC
CSAESSYNEQFF
>NA|TRBJ2-5|NA|TRBV11-2
TGTGCCAGCAGCCGAACTCCAGGGGAGGTAGAGTCCCAGTACTTC
CASSRTPGEVESQYF
>TRBD2|TRBJ2-5|NA|TRBV2
TGTGCCAGCGACCTGGGGACTAGCGCCCAAGAGACCCAGTACTTC
CASDLGTSAQETQYF
>NA|TRBJ1-2|NA|TRBV6-1
TGTGCCAGCAGTGAAAGTATTGGGTGGGGGACCGCAGGCTACACCTTC
CASSESIGWGTAGYTF
>TRBD1|TRBJ1-2|NA|TRBV12-3/TRBV12-4
TGTGCCAGCAGCCGACCCGGGACAGTTTACTTAAACTATGGCTACACCTTC
CASSRPGTVYLNYGYTF
>NA|TRBJ2-1|NA|TRBV10-3
TGTGCCGTCTCGGGTATGGGAGGCAATGAGCAGTTCTTC
CAVSGMGGNEQFF
>NA|TRBJ2-1|NA|TRBV7-2
TGTGCCAGCAGCTTCACCGGGACTCCCTACGAGCAGTTCTTC
CASSFTGTPYEQFF
>NA|TRBJ2-1|NA|TRBV7-9
TGTGCCAGCAGCCTAGGGATCCGCTACAATGAGCAGTTCTTC
CASSLGIRYNEQFF
>NA|TRBJ1-2|NA|TRBV6-5
TGTGCCAGCAGAGGTTCCCCCGCAGTCATCTATGGCTACACCTTC
CASRGSPAVIYGYTF
>NA|TRBJ2-3|NA|TRBV29-1
TGCAGCGCCGGGGGCCCAGATACGCAGTATTTT
CSAGGPDTQYF
>NA|TRBJ2-5|few|TRBV7-3
TGTGCCAGCAGCTTAAATGCAGGGGATGGGACCCAGTACTTC
CASSLNAGDGTQYF
>NA|TRBJ1-5|NA|TRBV28
TGTGCCAGCAGTCGCTCGGGGGGATCGGGTCAGCCCCAGCATTTT
CASSRSGGSGQPQHF
>TRBD2|TRBJ2-1|NA|TRBV5-6
TGTGCCAGCAGCCGAGGGAGGGATTGGGCGTACAATGAGCAGTTCTTC
CASSRGRDWAYNEQFF
>NA|TRBJ1-1|once|TRBV7-2
TGTGCCAGCAGCTTAGCGCGGGCAGCTAGGGAAGCTTTCTTT
CASSLARAAREAFF
>NA|TRBJ2-7|once|TRBV20-1
TGCAGTGCTATCCTAGGGTACGAGCAGTACTTC
CSAILGYEQYF
>NA|TRBJ1-4|NA|TRBV3-1
TGTGCCAGCAGCCTGTCGGACAGCAATGAAAAACTGTTTTTT
CASSLSDSNEKLFF
>NA|TRBJ2-5|NA|TRBV29-1
TGCAGCGTTGAAGCCCAGAAAGAGACCCAGTACTTC
CSVEAQKETQYF
>TRBD1|TRBJ2-4|NA|TRBV28
TGTGCCAGCAGTTTTTCCGCCCCGGGACAGGGGGCCAAAAACATTCAGTACTTC
CASSFSAPGQGAKNIQYF
>NA|TRBJ2-7|NA|TRBV7-9
TGTGCCGGCAGCCCTGGAATCGAGCAGTACTTC
CAGSPGIEQYF
>NA|TRBJ2-7|NA|TRBV6-5
TGTGCCAGCAGTGCCGTCCCGGGGGCCTACGAGCAGTACTTC
CASSAVPGAYEQYF
>TRBD2|TRBJ2-1|few|TRBV7-2
TGTGCCAGCAGCTGGGCTAGCGGGGGGGCGGGATACAATGAGCAGTTCTTC
CASSWASGGAGYNEQFF
>NA|TRBJ1-2|many|TRBV7-9
TGTGCCAGCAGCCGAGGACGGGGGTCTAACTATGGCTACACCTTC
CASSRGRGSNYGYTF
>TRBD1|TRBJ2-4|NA|TRBV6-5
TGTGCCAGCAGTACCCGGACAGGTAACGAGGAGCAGTACTTC
CASSTRTGNEEQYF
>NA|TRBJ1-5|few|TRBV20-1
TGCAGTGCTAGTTGGGGGCTGGTTCAGCCCCAGCATTTT
CSASWGLVQPQHF
>NA|TRBJ2-1|NA|TRBV4-2
TGTGCCAGCAGCCAATTTTTCGTTCGGGGGAGCTCCTACAATGAGCAGTTCTTC
CASSQFFVRGSSYNEQFF
>TRBD1|TRBJ2-7|NA|TRBV7-2
TGTGCCAGCACCACGGGACAGTATCTAAACGAGCAGTACTTC
CASTTGQYLNEQYF
>NA|TRBJ2-1|few|TRBV20-1
TGCAGTGCTAGGCGGGACCCCGGATACAATGAGCAGTTCTTC
CSARRDPGYNEQFF
>NA|TRBJ2-4|NA|TRBV6-2/TRBV6-3
TGTGCCAGCAGTCCCCCCGGGGAGCTACTAGCCAAAAACATTCAGTACTTC
CASSPPGELLAKNIQYF
>NA|TRBJ2-7|NA|TRBV20-1
TGCAGTGCTAGGCCCCCGGGGGCCTACGAGCAGTACTTC
CSARPPGAYEQYF
>TRBD1|TRBJ1-4|NA|TRBV20-1
TGCAGTGCTTTGGACAGGGTTAATGAAAAACTGTTTTTT
CSALDRVNEKLFF
>TRBD1|TRBJ1-2|NA|TRBV5-1
TGCGCCAGCAGCCGGGACAGCCCTAACTATGGCTACACCTTC
CASSRDSPNYGYTF
>TRBD2|TRBJ2-1|NA|TRBV29-1
TGCAGCGTTTCGCCAATAGCGGGGGGCAACAATGAGCAGTTCTTC
CSVSPIAGGNNEQFF
>NA|TRBJ2-3|NA|TRBV10-3
TGTGCCATCAGTGATGGCGGGGTGAGCACAGATACGCAGTATTTT
CAISDGGVSTDTQYF